These 20 T cell receptor beta chains were all obtained from the same sample, sequenced in a study of T cells in localized non-small cell lung cancer. This table comes from immunoSEQ multiplex PCR, and its TCRdb copy is limited to in-frame clones, with some not included. This table has tens of thousands of clones, almost 90% appearing once. This sample comprised peripheral blood, obtained before any cancer treatment. Every receptor here comes from an older female donor with stage I squamous cell lung carcinoma.

V usage is TRBV6-5 and J usage is TRBJ2-7; the match to TRBD2 covers 10 bases. Per germline, CDR1 MNHEY and CDR2 SVGAGI. V lost 6 bases, J lost 0 bases, and 5 bases stayed unmatched. The CDR3 runs to 15 residues. The CDR3 region is CASRSSGRDSYEQYF. CDR3 bases: TGTGCCAGCAGGTCGAGCGGGAGGGACTCCTACGAGCAGTACTTC.

This rearrangement joins TRBV4-2 to TRBJ1-2, with a possible D match to TRBD1 (6 bases). V was cut by 0 bases and J by 3 bases, with 17 bases left in between. CDR1 and CDR2 from the germline V gene are LGHNA and YNFKEQ. This CDR3 contains 17 residues. CDR3 in amino acids: CASSQDYNGGGDYGYTF. The CDR3 nucleotides are TGTGCCAGCAGCCAAGATTATAATGGAGGGGGGGACTATGGCTACACCTTC.

The chain employs TRBV11-2 and TRBJ2-1; D not certain. There are 11 residues in the CDR3. The V gene's germline CDR1 is SGHAT and CDR2 FQNNGV. V was trimmed by 2 bases and J by 6 bases, leaving 2 bases between them. CDR3 DNA: TGTGCCAGCAGCTTACGCAATGAGCAGTTCTTC. This sequence encodes CASSLRNEQFF. The entire variable domain, with the rest obtained from reference TRBV11-2 and TRBJ2-1, is as follows: EAGVAQSPRYKIIEKRQSVAFWCNPISGHATLYWYQQILGQGPKLLIQFQNNGVVDDSQLPKDRFSAERLKGVDSTLKIQPAKLEDSAVYLCASSLRNEQFFGPGTRLTVL.

The genes are TRBV30 and TRBJ2-7; 9 bases agree with TRBD2. CDR1 and CDR2 (germline): GTSNPN, SVGIG (reference sequence). V trimming: 2 bases; J trimming: 7 bases; junction bases outside the gene matches: 9. The CDR3 has 14 amino acids. The CDR3 DNA is TGTGCCTGGAGTAAAATAGCGGGAGCTCGGGAGCAGTACTTC. It codes for CAWSKIAGAREQYF.

This clone was recorded a few times. This chain joins TRBV30 and TRBJ1-1, with D possibly matching TRBD1 (5 bases). The V gene's germline CDR1 is GTSNPN and CDR2 SVGIG (reference sequence). V lost 2 bases and J lost 2, with 9 bases in between. The CDR3 loop spans 13 amino acids. CDR3 sequence reads: CAWSTGTNTEAFF. The DNA of the CDR3 is TGTGCCTGGAGTACTGGGACCAACACTGAAGCTTTCTTT.

The chain uses TRBV18 and TRBJ2-1, with D uncertain. The germline gives CDR1 KGHSH, CDR2 LQKENI. The length of the CDR3 is 16 residues. V lost 0 bases, J lost 8 bases, and 17 bases lay in between. The CDR3 DNA reads as TGTGCCAGCTCACCACCTACGCGGAGTACTGAGGATGAGCAGTTCTTC. It is translated as CASSPPTRSTEDEQFF.

J is TRBJ2-1 and V is TRBV23-1; D unclear. TRBV23-1 is filed as an ORF, its function uncertain. The length of the CDR3 is 16 residues. The V and J ends lost 0 bases and 9 bases respectively, with 18 bases between them. The chain's CDR3 is CASSQSFPGSTPEQFF. The DNA of the CDR3 is TGCGCCAGCAGTCAATCGTTTCCAGGTAGCACTCCTGAGCAGTTCTTC.

The J gene is TRBJ1-1, the V gene TRBV2; TRBD1 matches at 7 bases. The CDR3 has 15 residues. Trimming at V came to 2 bases and at J to 3 bases, leaving 6 bases not matched to a gene. Germline V gives CDR1 SNHLY, CDR2 FYNNEI. The CDR3 is CASSESGRGDTEAFF. The CDR3 coding sequence is TGTGCCAGCAGTGAATCGGGCAGGGGGGACACTGAAGCTTTCTTT.

The J gene is TRBJ1-5, the V gene TRBV6-1; TRBD1 agrees at 7 bases. The trim removed 8 bases at V and 6 bases at J, leaving 10 bases unmatched. The CDR3 contains 14 residues. The V gene's germline CDR1 is MNHNS and CDR2 SASEGT. The CDR3: CASLRQGGGQPQHF. CDR3 in DNA: TGTGCCAGCCTAAGACAGGGCGGGGGTCAGCCCCAGCATTTT.

The chain links TRBV5-4 to TRBJ2-1; D gene uncertain. Trimming took off 0 bases at V and 6 bases at J, with 16 bases between the two ends. The CDR3 consists of 16 residues. The germline V gene has CDR1 SGHNT and CDR2 YYREEE (reference sequence). CDR3 DNA: TGTGCCAGCAGCTTGGAGACTCCCGTGATCGTCAATGAGCAGTTCTTC. It codes for CASSLETPVIVNEQFF.

This clone has only one observation. This chain joins TRBV4-3 and TRBJ1-6; D not resolved. Trimming shortened V by 1 base and J by 4 bases, and 8 bases separated the two germline ends. The CDR3 runs 15 residues. Germline CDR1 LGHNA, CDR2 YSLEER. CDR3 in amino acids: CASSQAPPYNSPLHF. The CDR3 nucleotides read TGCGCCAGCAGCCAAGCACCACCATATAATTCACCCCTCCACTTT.

This chain connects TRBV30 to TRBJ2-7, with D perhaps TRBD1 or TRBD2 (5 bases each). Germline CDR1 reads GTSNPN; CDR2 reads SVGIG (reference sequence). V was cut by 0 bases and J by 5 bases, with 20 bases left in between. This CDR3 is built from 16 residues. CDR3 nucleotides: TGTGCCTGGAGTGTACCACTAGGGGCTGTAGGGAACGAGCAGTACTTC. Translation gives CAWSVPLGAVGNEQYF.

The chain has TRBV5-1 and TRBJ2-2; possible D gene TRBD2, 6 bases. The V and J ends lost 1 base and 4 bases respectively, with 8 bases between them. The CDR3 sequence is 14 residues long. Germline loops: CDR1 SGHRS, CDR2 YFSETQ. The CDR3 region has the DNA TGCGCCAGCAGCTTGATCGGGGGCACCGGGGAGCTGTTTTTT. Its translation is CASSLIGGTGELFF.

The rearrangement joins TRBV4-2 to TRBJ2-1, with 10 bases fitting TRBD2. CDR3 length: 16 residues. The ends lost 1 base at V and 9 bases at J; junction bases unmatched: 9. Germline CDR1 reads LGHNA; CDR2 reads YNFKEQ. CDR3 sequence (DNA): TGTGCCAGCAGCCAAGTCGCGCTAGCGGGAGAGACTGAGCAGTTCTTC. Its protein is CASSQVALAGETEQFF.

This chain uses TRBV9 with TRBJ2-3; 10 positions agree with TRBD2. The trim removed 3 bases at V and 3 bases at J, leaving 7 bases unmatched. Germline CDR1 is SGDLS and CDR2 is YYNGEE. The CDR3 loop spans 16 amino acids. CDR3 nucleotides: TGTGCCAGCAGCGAGGCTAGCGGGAGAGTGACAGATACGCAGTATTTT. Its protein product is CASSEASGRVTDTQYF.

This sequence joins TRBV30 and TRBJ1-6; D is unresolved. Trimming removed 3 bases at V and 9 bases at J, with 9 bases between. Germline lookup yields CDR1 GTSNPN and CDR2 SVGIG (reference sequence). The CDR3 extends over 12 amino acids. DNA of the CDR3: TGTGCCTGGAGCTTAAGGACTTCACCCCTCCACTTT. Protein product: CAWSLRTSPLHF.

This rearrangement joins TRBV2 to TRBJ1-5; D remains unclear. Germline CDR1 and CDR2: SNHLY and FYNNEI. The germline V and J ends were trimmed by 2 bases and 6 bases, with 8 bases remaining between them. There are 13 residues in the CDR3. CDR3 in amino acids: CASSESRAQPQHF. The DNA for the CDR3 is TGTGCCAGCAGTGAAAGTAGGGCTCAGCCCCAGCATTTT. Combining the CDR3 with reference TRBV2 and TRBJ1-5 gives the whole variable domain EPEVTQTPSHQVTQMGQEVILRCVPISNHLYFYWYRQILGQKVEFLVSFYNNEISEKSEIFDDQFSVERPDGSNFTLKIRSTKLEDSAMYFCASSESRAQPQHFGDGTRLSIL.

The V and J genes are TRBV2 and TRBJ2-6, with D possibly TRBD2 on 5 matching bases. CDR3 length: 15 residues. CDR1 SNHLY and CDR2 FYNNEI come from the germline V gene. V lost 7 bases and J 4 bases, leaving 14 bases between the germline ends. CDR3 sequence: CASTSEGTGANVLTF. The CDR3, as DNA: TGTGCCAGCACCTCCGAGGGAACCGGGGCCAACGTCCTGACTTTC.

The chain recombines TRBV4-3 with TRBJ2-1; 8 nucleotides match TRBD1. CDR1 LGHNA and CDR2 YSLEER come from the germline V gene. The CDR3 is 15 amino acids. Trimming at V came to 1 base and at J to 9 bases, leaving 8 bases not matched to a gene. CDR3 sequence (DNA): TGCGCCAGCAGCCAAGGGACAGGGCTGCTGAGTGAGCAGTTCTTC. It specifies CASSQGTGLLSEQFF.

This chain uses TRBV6-5 with TRBJ2-3; 8 nucleotides align to TRBD2. Germline V gene data show CDR1 as MNHEY and CDR2 as SVGAGI. The CDR3 has 15 residues. After removal of 0 bases from V and 7 bases from J, the junction contained 6 bases not matched to a gene. The CDR3 sequence: CASSYSNRGRNTQYF. The CDR3 DNA sequence: TGTGCCAGCAGTTACTCGAATCGCGGGAGGAATACGCAGTATTTT.